A single sample gave rise to the 30 T cell receptor beta chains below, sequenced in a study of vaccination effects on CD4 cells after COVID-19. TCRdb's copy holds only in-frame clones and misses some; the assay was immunoSEQ multiplex PCR. Among more than 9,000 clones listed, 74% were seen once. Sequencing was preceded by expansion of antigen-specific CD4+ T cells with viral peptide pools in the ViraFEST assay. Subsequent to a culture period of about nine days, CD4+ T cells were isolated. No antigen has been identified for these receptors. Specimen: CD4+ T cells from PBMCs cultured with HCoV-229E spike peptides, collected before COVID-19 vaccination. Receptors originate from a human donor who received a COVID-19 vaccine.

The chain links TRBV27 to TRBJ1-6, with D possibly matching TRBD1 (6 bases). From germline, CDR1 is MNHEY and CDR2 SMNVEV (reference sequence). The CDR3 runs 19 residues. V was clipped by 1 base and J by 0 bases, with 16 bases between them. CDR3 residues: CASSLWGQQEISYNSPLHF. The CDR3 nucleotides are TGTGCCAGCAGTTTATGGGGGCAACAGGAGATCTCCTATAATTCACCCCTCCACTTT.

The chain is built from TRBV19 and TRBJ2-7; the match to TRBD1 covers 11 bases. This CDR3 contains 20 residues. The V gene end was trimmed by 4 bases and the J gene end by 6 bases; junction bases not matched to a gene: 23. Germline V gene sequence: CDR1 LNHDA, CDR2 SQIVND (reference sequence). CDR3 region: CASSRGPGQGGRPFRLEQYF. The CDR3 bases are TGTGCCAGTAGTAGGGGGCCGGGACAGGGGGGCAGGCCCTTTCGTCTCGAGCAGTACTTC.

DNA for the CDR3: TGTGCCAGCTCTCCGTGGGGTCTCATCGCCAATGAGCAGTTCTTC. Residues: CASSPWGLIANEQFF. The genes are TRBV27 and TRBJ2-1; no reliable D call. The CDR3 loop spans 15 amino acids. V dropped 8 bases and J dropped 6 bases, with 20 bases sitting between them. CDR1 MNHEY and CDR2 SMNVEV come from the germline V gene (reference sequence).

In nucleotides, the CDR3 is TGCGCCAGCAGCGCCACCGGGACAACTCCTGGCTACACCTTC. Its protein is CASSATGTTPGYTF. The chain has TRBV5-1 and TRBJ1-2, with a tentative D call TRBD1 (6 bases). The CDR3 runs 14 residues. The germline gives CDR1 SGHRS, CDR2 YFSETQ. The V end lost 4 bases, the J end lost 7 bases, and 17 bases lay between the germline ends.

The chain uses TRBV5-1 and TRBJ1-1, with 11 positions matching TRBD1. The CDR3 is 14 amino acids. V trimming: 4 bases; J trimming: 4 bases; junction bases outside the gene matches: 3. Germline V lookup: CDR1 SGHRS, CDR2 YFSETQ. The CDR3 bases are TGCGCCAGCAGCCCGGACAGGGGGCTCACTGAAGCTTTCTTT. Translation: CASSPDRGLTEAFF.

The chain has TRBV19 and TRBJ1-6, with no clear D. This CDR3 spans 15 amino acids. Trimming stripped 6 bases from V and 1 base from J, with 10 bases between. Germline CDR1 and CDR2: LNHDA and SQIVND (reference sequence). This chain's CDR3 is CASRGENSYNSPLHF. The CDR3 nucleotides are TGTGCCAGTAGGGGCGAAAATTCCTATAATTCACCCCTCCACTTT.

The chain joins TRBV7-9 to TRBJ1-1; D unclear. CDR1 and CDR2 from the germline V gene are SEHNR and FQNEAQ (reference sequence). The V and J ends lost 1 base and 1 base respectively, with 7 bases between them. The CDR3 consists of 14 residues. CDR3 sequence reads: CASSLVAGNTEAFF. The CDR3 DNA follows: TGTGCCAGCAGCTTAGTGGCGGGGAACACTGAAGCTTTCTTT.

V is TRBV14 and J is TRBJ2-4; D tentatively fits TRBD1 or TRBD2 (5 bases each). The CDR3 runs 17 residues. Per germline, CDR1 SGHDN and CDR2 FVKESK. Trimming left V 0 bases short and J 1 base short, with 13 bases between. CDR3 region: CASSQDLGVGAKNIQYF. The CDR3 DNA reads TGTGCCAGCAGCCAAGATCTGGGGGTCGGGGCCAAAAACATTCAGTACTTC.

V usage is TRBV6-5 and J usage is TRBJ2-6; the D call may be TRBD1 or TRBD2 (5 bases each). V gave up 1 base and J gave up 3 bases, with 7 bases separating them. Per the germline V gene, CDR1 is MNHEY and CDR2 is SVGAGI. CDR3 length: 15 residues. In DNA form, the CDR3 reads TGTGCCAGCAGTTACTTGGGGGTTGGGGCCAACGTCCTGACTTTC. This translates into CASSYLGVGANVLTF.

The chain links TRBV7-9 to TRBJ1-2; possible D gene TRBD1, 5 bases. This CDR3 has 14 amino acids. Germline CDR1 reads SEHNR; CDR2 reads FQNEAQ (reference sequence). With 6 bases removed from V and 9 bases from J, the gap between germline ends came to 20 bases. This chain's CDR3 is CASSSNSVGGSYTF. The CDR3 DNA sequence: TGTGCCAGCAGTTCAAACTCCGTGGGGGGGAGCTACACCTTC.

This clone was detected only once. This sequence joins TRBV29-1 and TRBJ1-2, with unresolved D. V gave up 5 bases and J gave up 8 bases, with 18 bases separating them. CDR1 SQVTM and CDR2 ANQGSEA come from the germline V gene. The CDR3 length is 13 residues. CDR3 coding DNA: TGCAGCGTTCGTACGGCGGGCTCCTTCGGCTACACCTTC. Its protein product is CSVRTAGSFGYTF.

The CDR3 protein is CASRLTGELFF. DNA of the CDR3: TGTGCCAGCAGGTTAACCGGGGAGCTGTTTTTT. This chain connects TRBV12-3 or TRBV12-4 to TRBJ2-2; D is uncertain. CDR3 length equals 11 residues. The V end lost 6 bases, the J end lost 5 bases, and 4 bases lay between the germline ends.

The chain recombines TRBV5-6 with TRBJ2-7; TRBD1 matches at 11 bases. CDR1 is SGHDT, CDR2 YYEEEE, per germline. The length of the CDR3 is 16 residues. With 4 bases clipped from V and 3 bases from J, the junction kept 9 bases outside the gene matches. Written as DNA, the CDR3 is TGTGCCAGCAGCGCCAGAGTAGGGACAGGGGGCTACGAGCAGTACTTC. Residues: CASSARVGTGGYEQYF.

The V gene is TRBV12-3 or TRBV12-4, the J gene TRBJ1-2; unclear D gene. Trimming removed 2 bases at V and 8 bases at J, with 12 bases between. The CDR3 extends over 13 amino acids. CDR3 DNA sequence: TGTGCCAGCAGTTTAAGGACCAGAGGCGGCTACACCTTC. As protein: CASSLRTRGGYTF.

This clone was observed a few times. The chain combines TRBV2 with TRBJ2-1; D is uncertain. V shed 4 bases and J shed 7 bases, with 5 bases lying between them. CDR1 and CDR2 from the germline V gene are SNHLY and FYNNEI. This CDR3 spans 11 amino acids. CDR3 in amino acids: CASSVANEQFF. CDR3 DNA sequence: TGTGCCAGCAGTGTCGCTAATGAGCAGTTCTTC.

The rearrangement uses TRBV6-5 and TRBJ2-7, with D possibly being TRBD2 (7 bases). This CDR3 region has 15 residues. V was cut by 6 bases and J by 1 base, with 16 bases left in between. Germline V gene data show CDR1 as MNHEY and CDR2 as SVGAGI. CDR3 sequence reads: CASSTVGGASYEQYF. The CDR3 DNA reads as TGTGCCAGCAGCACGGTGGGGGGGGCTTCCTACGAGCAGTACTTC.

The CDR3 DNA follows: TGTGCCACCGCCACGGGGACAAATCCTGAAAAACTGTTTTTT. It is translated as CATATGTNPEKLFF. The J gene is TRBJ1-4, the V gene TRBV19; perhaps TRBD1 as D (6 bases). The CDR3 has 14 residues. Trimming shortened V by 10 bases and J by 7 bases, and 19 bases separated the two germline ends. Germline V gene sequence: CDR1 LNHDA, CDR2 SQIVND (reference sequence).

V usage is TRBV7-2 and J usage is TRBJ2-1, with D possibly being TRBD1 or TRBD2 (6 bases each). Germline V gene sequence: CDR1 SGHTA, CDR2 FQGNSA. V was clipped by 4 bases and J by 3 bases, with 13 bases between them. The CDR3 is made up of 15 amino acids. CDR3 nucleotide sequence: TGTGCCAGCAGCTCTGTTGGAGGGGGCTACAATGAGCAGTTCTTC. This encodes CASSSVGGGYNEQFF.

J is TRBJ2-1 and V is TRBV7-6, with D perhaps TRBD2 (5 bases). V was shortened by 2 bases and J by 5 bases, with 19 bases between the two germline ends. Germline V CDR1 and CDR2: SGHVS, FNYEAQ. The CDR3 length is 17 residues. This chain's CDR3 is CASSLKYRGLAHNEQFF. The CDR3 DNA reads TGTGCCAGCAGCTTAAAGTATCGAGGACTGGCTCACAATGAGCAGTTCTTC.

The chain combines TRBV9 with TRBJ2-1; weak D call: TRBD2 (5 bases). The germline V and J ends were trimmed by 0 bases and 2 bases, with 9 bases remaining between them. The CDR3 sequence is 15 residues long. The V gene's germline CDR1 is SGDLS and CDR2 YYNGEE. The CDR3: CASSVDMGAYNEQFF. CDR3 coding DNA: TGTGCCAGCAGCGTAGATATGGGAGCCTACAATGAGCAGTTCTTC.

The rearrangement joins TRBV29-1 to TRBJ2-3; 8 bases align to TRBD2. Germline CDR1 and CDR2: SQVTM and ANQGSEA. Trimming cost V 5 bases and J 1 base; bases outside gene matches: 8. This CDR3 has 15 amino acids. The DNA of the CDR3 is TGCAGCGTTCAAACCGTAGCGGGACGCACAGATACGCAGTATTTT. Protein sequence: CSVQTVAGRTDTQYF.

The sample holds a few counts of this clone. The gene calls are TRBV24-1 and TRBJ1-2; 9 bases match TRBD1. V shed 2 bases and J 8 bases; nucleotides not matched to a gene: 5. This CDR3 region has 14 residues. Germline V lookup: CDR1 KGHDR, CDR2 SFDVKD. The CDR3 DNA sequence: TGTGCCACCAGTGATTCACAGGGGGCGGAGGGCTACACCTTC. Amino acid sequence: CATSDSQGAEGYTF.

In its sample, this clone was seen once. V gene TRBV7-2 combines with J gene TRBJ1-1; no firm D call. The ends were cut back, 5 bases at V and 10 bases at J, with 20 bases in the middle. This CDR3 comprises 14 residues. Germline CDR1 and CDR2: SGHTA and FQGNSA. CDR3 coding DNA: TGTGCCAGCAGCCCCGGTTCCGCCGAGAGGGTAGCTTTCTTT. Translating gives CASSPGSAERVAFF.

J is TRBJ1-2 and V is TRBV10-3; TRBD1 matches at 9 bases. Trimming at V came to 0 bases and at J to 8 bases, leaving 7 bases not matched to a gene. The CDR3 sequence is 15 residues long. Germline lookup yields CDR1 ENHRY and CDR2 SYGVKD. CDR3 region: CAISESVGTGLGYTF. The CDR3 DNA is TGTGCCATCAGTGAGTCCGTTGGGACAGGGCTCGGCTACACCTTC.

There are a few counts of this clone. The chain links TRBV6-6 to TRBJ2-5; 10 nucleotides match TRBD2. Germline loops: CDR1 MNHNY, CDR2 SVGAGI (reference sequence). This CDR3 region has 16 residues. V trimming: 2 bases; J trimming: 5 bases; junction bases outside the gene matches: 8. CDR3 sequence: CASSYGSGRALETQYF. The CDR3, as DNA: TGTGCCAGCAGTTACGGCAGCGGGAGGGCCCTTGAGACCCAGTACTTC.

This chain uses TRBV25-1 with TRBJ1-2, with TRBD1 as a possible D gene (5 bases). V was pared by 5 bases and J by 8 bases, with 18 bases between. Germline V gene sequence: CDR1 MGHDK, CDR2 SYGVNS. The CDR3 length is 14 residues. CDR3 region: CASSLGGGGRGYTF. CDR3 coding DNA: TGTGCCAGCAGTCTGGGGGGAGGCGGACGGGGCTACACCTTC.

In its sample, this clone was seen once. The rearrangement links TRBV6-1 to TRBJ1-5, with D uncertain. The V and J ends lost 2 bases and 8 bases respectively, with 16 bases between them. Germline V lookup: CDR1 MNHNS, CDR2 SASEGT. The CDR3 extends over 15 amino acids. CDR3 in DNA: TGTGCCAGCAGTGAAACGCGACCCCAAGGGAAGCCCCAGCATTTT. Its protein product is CASSETRPQGKPQHF.

In its sample, this clone was seen a few times. The rearrangement links TRBV15 to TRBJ1-3; D unresolved. V gave up 5 bases and J gave up 3 bases, with 8 bases separating them. The CDR3 has 13 amino acids. Germline values: CDR1 LNHNV, CDR2 YYDKDF (reference sequence). CDR3 in DNA: TGTGCCACCAGCCAGATTATTGGAAACACCATATATTTT. Translation gives CATSQIIGNTIYF.

This chain joins TRBV12-3 or TRBV12-4 and TRBJ1-1; TRBD1 is a possible D gene (6 bases). V lost 8 bases and J 5 bases, leaving 15 bases between the germline ends. The CDR3 totals 13 residues. CDR3: CASGPGAGTEAFF. The CDR3 nucleotides are TGTGCCAGCGGGCCGGGGGCTGGGACTGAAGCTTTCTTT.

The V call is TRBV5-1, the J call TRBJ1-2, with no clear D. There are 13 residues in the CDR3. CDR1 and CDR2 (germline): SGHRS, YFSETQ. V lost 0 bases to trimming and J lost 7 bases, with 10 bases between them. CDR3 sequence: CASSLAGGIGYTF. The CDR3 region has the DNA TGCGCCAGCAGCTTGGCCGGAGGGATTGGCTACACCTTC.